This TCR beta chain derives from a study of blood T cell repertoires in COVID-19. Across the whole study: Whether acute or convalescent, the COVID-19 samples came from the United States, Italy and Spain. T cells, B-cell-depleted T cells, or PBMCs supplied cDNA or gDNA.

Looked up from germline, CDR1 is SGHAT and CDR2 is FQNNGV. The CDR3 sequence is 18 residues long. Losses at the gene ends were 0 bases for V and 7 bases for J; bases not matched to a gene: 15. This table comes from immunoSEQ multiplex PCR, and its TCRdb copy is limited to in-frame clones, with some not included. The data hold about 100,000 clones, with just over 90% observed a single time. The chain recombines TRBV11-2 with TRBJ2-1, with 7 nucleotides matching TRBD1. Sequenced input: peripheral blood. The origin of this receptor is a man in his forties or fifties with active COVID-19. CDR3 nucleotide sequence: TGTGCCAGCAGCTTAGAGATACGGGGACAGCCTTTTTTTAATGAGCAGTTCTTC. Protein: CASSLEIRGQPFFNEQFF.